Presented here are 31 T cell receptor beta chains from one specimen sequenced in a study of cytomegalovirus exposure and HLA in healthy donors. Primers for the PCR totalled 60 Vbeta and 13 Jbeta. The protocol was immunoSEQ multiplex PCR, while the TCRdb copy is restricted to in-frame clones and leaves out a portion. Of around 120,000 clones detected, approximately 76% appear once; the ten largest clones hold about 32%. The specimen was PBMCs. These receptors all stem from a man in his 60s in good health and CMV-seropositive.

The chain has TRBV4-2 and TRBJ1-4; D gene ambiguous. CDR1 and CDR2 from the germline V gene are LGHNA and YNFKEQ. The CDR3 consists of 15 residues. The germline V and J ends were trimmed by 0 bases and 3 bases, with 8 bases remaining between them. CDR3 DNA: TGTGCCAGCAGCCAAGATTCGGGAGCTAATGAAAAACTGTTTTTT. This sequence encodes CASSQDSGANEKLFF.

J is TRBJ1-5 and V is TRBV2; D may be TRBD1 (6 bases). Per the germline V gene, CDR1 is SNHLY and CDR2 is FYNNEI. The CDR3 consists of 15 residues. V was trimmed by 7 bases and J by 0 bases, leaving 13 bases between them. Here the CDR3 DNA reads TGTGCCAGCAAAACGGGGACAAATAGCAATCAGCCCCAGCATTTT. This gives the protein CASKTGTNSNQPQHF.

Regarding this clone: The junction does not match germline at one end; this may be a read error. This chain's CDR3 is CASSPFPGSSGELFF. The CDR3 nucleotides are TGTGCTAGCAGCCCCTTTCCGGGGAGCTCAGGGGAGCTGTTTTTT. The chain links TRBV7-7 to TRBJ2-2; D perhaps matches TRBD2 (5 bases). The germline gives CDR1 SSHAT, CDR2 FNYEAQ (reference sequence). The CDR3 extends over 15 amino acids.

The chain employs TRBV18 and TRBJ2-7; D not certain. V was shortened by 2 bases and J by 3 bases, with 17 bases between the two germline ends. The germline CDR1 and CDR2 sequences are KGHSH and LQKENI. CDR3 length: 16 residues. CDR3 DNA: TGTGCCAGCTCACCATTTACCGGAGAGAGAAACTACGAGCAGTACTTC. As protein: CASSPFTGERNYEQYF.

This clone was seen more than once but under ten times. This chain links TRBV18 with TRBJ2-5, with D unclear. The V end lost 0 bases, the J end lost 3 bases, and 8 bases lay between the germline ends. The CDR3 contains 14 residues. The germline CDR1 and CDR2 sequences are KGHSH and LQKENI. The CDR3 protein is CASSPPTSKETQYF. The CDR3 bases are TGTGCCAGCTCACCACCAACGAGTAAAGAGACCCAGTACTTC.

The CDR3 DNA reads TGTGCCAGCAGTTACTCGGCAGGAGCGGGGTCACCCCTCCACTTT. Translation gives CASSYSAGAGSPLHF. V and J are TRBV6-6 and TRBJ1-6; the D is unclear. Per germline, CDR1 MNHNY and CDR2 SVGAGI (reference sequence). The CDR3 extends over 15 amino acids. V dropped 0 bases and J dropped 10 bases, with 13 bases sitting between them.

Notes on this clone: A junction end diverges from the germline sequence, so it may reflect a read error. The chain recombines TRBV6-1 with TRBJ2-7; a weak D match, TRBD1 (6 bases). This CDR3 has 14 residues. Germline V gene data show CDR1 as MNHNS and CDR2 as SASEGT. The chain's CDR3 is CASSEVRGPYGQYF. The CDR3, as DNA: TGTGCCAGCAGTGAAGTCAGGGGTCCTTACGGGCAGTACTTC.

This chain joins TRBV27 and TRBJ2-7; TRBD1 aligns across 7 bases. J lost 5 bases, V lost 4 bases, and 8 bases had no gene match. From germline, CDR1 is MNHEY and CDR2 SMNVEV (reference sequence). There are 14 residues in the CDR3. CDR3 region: CASSWVGGRHEQYF. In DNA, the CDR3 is TGTGCCAGCAGTTGGGTAGGGGGCCGCCACGAGCAGTACTTC.

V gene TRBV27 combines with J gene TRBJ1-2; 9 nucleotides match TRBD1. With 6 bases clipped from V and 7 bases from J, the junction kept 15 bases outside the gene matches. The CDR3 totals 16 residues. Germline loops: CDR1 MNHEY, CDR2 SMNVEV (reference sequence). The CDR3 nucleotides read TGTGCCAGCAGCCCCGCGGGACAGGGCAGGGCTAGTGGCTACACCTTC. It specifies CASSPAGQGRASGYTF.

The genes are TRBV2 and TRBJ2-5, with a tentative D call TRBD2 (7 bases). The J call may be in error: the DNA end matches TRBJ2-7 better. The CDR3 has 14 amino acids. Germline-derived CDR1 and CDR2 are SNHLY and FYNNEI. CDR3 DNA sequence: TGTGCCAGCAGGAGGGGGGGCAGCTCCTACGAGCAGTACTTC. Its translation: CASRRGGSSYEQYF.

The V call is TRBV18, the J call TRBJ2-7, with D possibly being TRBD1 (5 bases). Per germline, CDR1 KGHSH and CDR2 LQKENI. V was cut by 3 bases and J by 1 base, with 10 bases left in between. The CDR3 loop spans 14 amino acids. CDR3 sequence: CASSPDSSSYEQYF. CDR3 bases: TGTGCCAGCTCACCCGACAGTTCTTCCTACGAGCAGTACTTC.

The CDR3 region is CASSASPGQGSMNTEAFF. The CDR3 DNA sequence: TGTGCCAGCAGCGCAAGTCCAGGACAGGGGAGCATGAACACTGAAGCTTTCTTT. The V and J genes are TRBV5-4 and TRBJ1-1; 9 bases fit TRBD1. This CDR3 spans 18 amino acids. The V segment lost 4 bases and the J segment 0 bases; nucleotides outside the gene matches: 13. Per germline, CDR1 SGHNT and CDR2 YYREEE (reference sequence).

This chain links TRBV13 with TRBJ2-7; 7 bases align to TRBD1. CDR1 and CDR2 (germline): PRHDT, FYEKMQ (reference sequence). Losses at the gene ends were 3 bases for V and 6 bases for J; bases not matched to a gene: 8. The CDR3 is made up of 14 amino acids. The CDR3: CASSFYGQAIEQYF. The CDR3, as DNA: TGTGCCAGCAGCTTCTACGGACAGGCGATCGAGCAGTACTTC. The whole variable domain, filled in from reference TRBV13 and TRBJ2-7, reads AAGVIQSPRHLIKEKRETATLKCYPIPRHDTVYWYQQGPGQDPQFLISFYEKMQSDKGSIPDRFSAQQFSDYHSELNMSSLELGDSALYFCASSFYGQAIEQYFGPGTRLTVT.

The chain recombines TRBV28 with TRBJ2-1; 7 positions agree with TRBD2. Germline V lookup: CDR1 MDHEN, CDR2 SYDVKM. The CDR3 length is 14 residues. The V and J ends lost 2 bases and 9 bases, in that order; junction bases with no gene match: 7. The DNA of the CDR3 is TGTGCCAGCAGTTTAGGGCTAGCGGAGATTGAGCAGTTCTTC. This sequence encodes CASSLGLAEIEQFF.

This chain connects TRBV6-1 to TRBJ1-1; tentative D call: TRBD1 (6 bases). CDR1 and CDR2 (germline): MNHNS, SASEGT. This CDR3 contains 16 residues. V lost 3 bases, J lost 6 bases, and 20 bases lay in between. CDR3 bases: TGTGCCAGCAGTGATGCGGGGAGGGGGGCGGCAGCTGAAGCTTTCTTT. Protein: CASSDAGRGAAAEAFF.

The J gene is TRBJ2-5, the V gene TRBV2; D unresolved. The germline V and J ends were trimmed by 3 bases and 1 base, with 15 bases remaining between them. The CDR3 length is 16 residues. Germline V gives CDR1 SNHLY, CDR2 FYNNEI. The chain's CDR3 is CASSEAFAEIQETQYF. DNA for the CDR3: TGTGCCAGCAGTGAGGCCTTCGCGGAAATCCAAGAGACCCAGTACTTC. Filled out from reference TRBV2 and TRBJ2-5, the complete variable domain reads EPEVTQTPSHQVTQMGQEVILRCVPISNHLYFYWYRQILGQKVEFLVSFYNNEISEKSEIFDDQFSVERPDGSNFTLKIRSTKLEDSAMYFCASSEAFAEIQETQYFGPGTRLLVL.

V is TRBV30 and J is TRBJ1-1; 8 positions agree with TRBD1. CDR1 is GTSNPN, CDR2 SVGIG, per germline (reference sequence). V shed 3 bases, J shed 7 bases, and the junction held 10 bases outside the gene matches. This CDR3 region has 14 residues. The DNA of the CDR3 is TGTGCCTGGAGGGTAACAGGGGGAAGGGGTGAAGCTTTCTTT. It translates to CAWRVTGGRGEAFF.

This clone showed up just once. CDR3 region: CASLTREDYGYTF. In nucleotides, the CDR3 is TGTGCCAGCCTGACCAGGGAGGACTATGGCTACACCTTC. The chain couples TRBV28 to TRBJ1-2, with D possibly TRBD1 on 5 matching bases. This CDR3 is built from 13 residues. Germline V gives CDR1 MDHEN, CDR2 SYDVKM. Trimming cost V 8 bases and J 3 bases, with 13 bases left between them.

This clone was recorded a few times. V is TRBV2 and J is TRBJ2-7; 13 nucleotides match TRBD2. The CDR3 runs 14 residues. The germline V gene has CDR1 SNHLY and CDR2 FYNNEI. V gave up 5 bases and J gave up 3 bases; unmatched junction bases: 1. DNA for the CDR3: TGTGCCAGCAGTTGGACTAGCGGGGGCTACGAGCAGTACTTC. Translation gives CASSWTSGGYEQYF.

DNA for the CDR3: TGCGCCAGCAGCCTTGGACAGGGGGCCCTTAGCGAGCAGTACTTC. This codes for CASSLGQGALSEQYF. This chain connects TRBV4-1 to TRBJ2-7, with 11 bases matching TRBD1. Germline V gene sequence: CDR1 MGHRA, CDR2 YSYEKL. This CDR3 contains 15 residues. Losses at the gene ends were 4 bases for V and 6 bases for J; bases not matched to a gene: 8.

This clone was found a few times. CDR3 coding DNA: TGCGCCAGCAGCCGCGTTGGGACAGGGAGGACCGGGGAGCTGTTTTTT. It translates to CASSRVGTGRTGELFF. The chain links TRBV5-1 to TRBJ2-2; TRBD1 aligns across 9 bases. The CDR3 totals 16 residues. With 4 bases clipped from V and 5 bases from J, the junction kept 9 bases outside the gene matches. The germline V gene encodes CDR1 SGHRS and CDR2 YFSETQ.

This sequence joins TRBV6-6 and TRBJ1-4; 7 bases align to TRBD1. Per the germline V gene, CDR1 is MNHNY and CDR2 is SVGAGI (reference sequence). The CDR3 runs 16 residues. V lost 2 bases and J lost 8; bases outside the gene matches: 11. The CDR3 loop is CASSYPQTGNQEKLFF. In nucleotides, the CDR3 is TGTGCCAGCAGTTACCCCCAGACAGGGAATCAGGAAAAACTGTTTTTT.

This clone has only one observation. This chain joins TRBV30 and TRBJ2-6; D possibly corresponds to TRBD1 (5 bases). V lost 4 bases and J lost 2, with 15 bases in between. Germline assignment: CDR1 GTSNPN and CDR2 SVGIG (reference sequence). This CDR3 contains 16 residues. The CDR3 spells CAWNRRSLPGANVLTF. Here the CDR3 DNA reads TGTGCCTGGAACAGGCGAAGCCTCCCTGGGGCCAACGTCCTGACTTTC.

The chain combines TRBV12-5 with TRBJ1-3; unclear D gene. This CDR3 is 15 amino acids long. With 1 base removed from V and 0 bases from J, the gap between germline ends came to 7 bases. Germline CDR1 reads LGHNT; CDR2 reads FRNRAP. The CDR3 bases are TGTGCTAGTGGTTTGGGCAGTAACTCTGGAAACACCATATATTTT. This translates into CASGLGSNSGNTIYF.

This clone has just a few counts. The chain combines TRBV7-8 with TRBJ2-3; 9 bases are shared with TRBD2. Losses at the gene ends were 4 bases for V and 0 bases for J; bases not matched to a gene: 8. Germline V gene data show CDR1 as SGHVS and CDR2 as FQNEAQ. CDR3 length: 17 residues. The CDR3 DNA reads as TGTGCCAGCAGCTCATCGATACTAGCGGGTAGCACAGATACGCAGTATTTT. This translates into CASSSSILAGSTDTQYF.

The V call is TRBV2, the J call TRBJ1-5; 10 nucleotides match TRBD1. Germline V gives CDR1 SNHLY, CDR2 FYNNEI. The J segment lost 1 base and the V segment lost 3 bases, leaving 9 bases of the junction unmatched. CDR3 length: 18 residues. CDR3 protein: CASSEVPGTGASNQPQHF. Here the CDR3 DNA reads TGTGCCAGCAGTGAGGTCCCGGGGACAGGGGCCAGCAATCAGCCCCAGCATTTT. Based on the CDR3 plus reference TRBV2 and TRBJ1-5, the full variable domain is EPEVTQTPSHQVTQMGQEVILRCVPISNHLYFYWYRQILGQKVEFLVSFYNNEISEKSEIFDDQFSVERPDGSNFTLKIRSTKLEDSAMYFCASSEVPGTGASNQPQHFGDGTRLSIL.

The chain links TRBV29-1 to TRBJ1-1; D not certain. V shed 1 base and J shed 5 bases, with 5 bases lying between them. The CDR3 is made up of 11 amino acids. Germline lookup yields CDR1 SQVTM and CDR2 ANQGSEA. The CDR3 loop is CSVEGRTEAFF. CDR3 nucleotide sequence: TGCAGCGTTGAAGGGAGGACTGAAGCTTTCTTT.

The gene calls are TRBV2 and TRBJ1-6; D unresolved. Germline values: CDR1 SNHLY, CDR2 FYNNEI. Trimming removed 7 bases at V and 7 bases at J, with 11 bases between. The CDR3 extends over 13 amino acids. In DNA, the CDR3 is TGTGCCAGCAACTACCGAGAGAATTCACCCCTCCACTTT. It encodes CASNYRENSPLHF.

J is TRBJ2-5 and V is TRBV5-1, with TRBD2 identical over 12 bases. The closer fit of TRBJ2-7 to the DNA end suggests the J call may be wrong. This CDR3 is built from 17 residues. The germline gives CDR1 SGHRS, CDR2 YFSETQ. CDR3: CASSWSTGTSGPYEQYF. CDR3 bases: TGCGCCAGCAGCTGGTCGACCGGGACTAGCGGGCCCTACGAGCAGTACTTC.

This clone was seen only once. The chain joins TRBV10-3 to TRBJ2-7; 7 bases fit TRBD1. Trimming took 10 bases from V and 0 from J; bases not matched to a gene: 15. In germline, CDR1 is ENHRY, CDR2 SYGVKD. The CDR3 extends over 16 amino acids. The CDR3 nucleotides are TGTGCCACCGCGCCCTCCGGGACAGCGCTCTCCTACGAGCAGTACTTC. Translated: CATAPSGTALSYEQYF.

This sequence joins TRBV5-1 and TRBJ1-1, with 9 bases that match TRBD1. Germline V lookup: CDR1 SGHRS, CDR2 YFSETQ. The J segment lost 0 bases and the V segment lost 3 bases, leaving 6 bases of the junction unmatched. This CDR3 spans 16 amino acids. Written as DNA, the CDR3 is TGCGCCAGCAGCTGGGACAGGGCCATCATGAACACTGAAGCTTTCTTT. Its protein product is CASSWDRAIMNTEAFF.